The rows below give T cell receptor beta chains drawn from one sample of a study of blood T cell repertoires in COVID-19. Libraries were prepared by immunoSEQ multiplex PCR; TCRdb keeps only in-frame clonotypes and omits some of them. The sample contains 200,000 to 300,000 clones, 81% of which appear only once. The specimen sequenced was peripheral blood. The receptors shown here come from a woman aged 80 or older with COVID-19, enrolled during active disease. Both conserved end residues are part of each CDR3. The D gene is left open where the match is weak.

TRBJ2-7 TRBV5-1 NA CASSSGTGIYEQYF
TRBJ2-7 TRBV7-8 NA CASSLVAGLDYVF
TRBJ2-7 TRBV30 NA CAWMPGGLQGQYF
TRBJ1-6 TRBV27 TRBD1 CASSLGQGFYNSPLHF
TRBJ1-1 TRBV30 NA CAWSPPLNTEAFF
TRBJ1-4 TRBV5-4 NA CASSLTVATNEKLFF
TRBJ2-1 TRBV5-1 NA CASSLNGGNEQFF
TRBJ1-3 TRBV5-6 NA CASSLGQKSSGNTIYF
TRBJ2-3 TRBV19 NA CASSIPWGLFSTQYF
TRBJ2-2 TRBV5-1 NA CASSLVPGNTGELFF
TRBJ1-1 TRBV6-4 NA CASSSNPLGGGDVFF
TRBJ2-7 TRBV6-5 TRBD2 CASSRTSGTYEQYF
TRBJ1-2 TRBV15 NA CATSRRDSRGYTF
TRBJ1-3 TRBV7-3 NA CASSARPGAGNTIYF
TRBJ2-3 TRBV7-3 TRBD2 CASSSGAGGPTDTQYF
TRBJ1-4 TRBV2 TRBD1 CASSRDRVGELFF
TRBJ1-6 TRBV19 TRBD1 CASSFQPGQGISPLHF
TRBJ1-2 TRBV18 TRBD1 CASSSRQGPSWDGYTF
TRBJ1-5 TRBV19 NA CASSPPGLDVLNQPQHF
TRBJ2-3 TRBV2 TRBD2 CASSLLLTSGHQYF
TRBJ2-7 TRBV7-9 NA CASSFQVSYEQYF
TRBJ2-7 TRBV5-1 TRBD2 CASSLATRTSGIKYF